The 32 T cell receptor beta chains presented below share a single source sample, sequenced in a study of post-analysis software for immune sequencing data (dated by TCRdb to about 2015). Paper-wide results and their limitations: Four or five TRBV segments, including TRBV5-6, TRBV5-1 and TRBV20-1, were significantly more frequent in patients than controls.

Library creation used PCR. Data came from an Illumina HiSeq 2500. To reduce PCR and sequencing biases, unique molecular identifiers were incorporated into the TCR beta cDNA libraries. TCRdb reprocessed the public reads (quality trimming at Q25 with fastp, clone calling with MiXCR) and kept in-frame beta chains. Every CDR3 protein is listed once, alongside the most common genes and DNA of its rows. The sample contains some 700,000 distinct CDR3 sequences, more than 50% of them found a single time. The ten most abundant clones make up approximately 10% of the sample. Their specific antigens are unknown. Sequences were obtained from blood. All receptors come from a girl aged 2 to 9 with multiple sclerosis.

The J gene is TRBJ2-7, the V gene TRBV12-3 or TRBV12-4; D gene ambiguous. The ends were cut back, 3 bases at V and 3 bases at J, with 9 bases in the middle. This CDR3 spans 13 amino acids. The CDR3 loop reads CASSLGKLYEQYF. DNA of the CDR3: TGTGCCAGCAGTTTGGGGAAACTCTACGAGCAGTACTTC.

The V gene is TRBV20-1, the J gene TRBJ2-3, with TRBD2 identical over 11 bases. After removal of 3 bases from V and 1 base from J, the junction contained 6 bases not matched to a gene. Germline V gene lookup returns CDR1 DFQATT and CDR2 SNEGSKA (reference sequence). The CDR3 is 16 amino acids. In DNA form, the CDR3 reads TGCAGTGCTAGTCCTAGCGGGGGGTTTGGCACAGATACGCAGTATTTT. Amino acid sequence: CSASPSGGFGTDTQYF.

The chain couples TRBV10-3 to TRBJ2-7, with 11 bases lining up with TRBD2. The trim removed 4 bases at V and 5 bases at J, leaving 7 bases unmatched. Germline CDR1 and CDR2: ENHRY and SYGVKD. The length of the CDR3 is 15 residues. For the CDR3, the DNA is TGTGCCATCAGTGTAGCGGGAGGGCCTAGGGACGAGCAGTACTTC. As protein: CAISVAGGPRDEQYF.

In its sample, this clonotype was seen a few times. The gene calls are TRBV20-1 and TRBJ2-6; D uncertain. CDR1 is DFQATT and CDR2 is SNEGSKA in the germline V gene (reference sequence). This CDR3 spans 15 amino acids. V shed 6 bases and J shed 0 bases, with 12 bases lying between them. The CDR3 spells CSAPLASSGANVLTF. CDR3 nucleotides: TGCAGTGCCCCTCTGGCCAGCTCTGGGGCCAACGTCCTGACTTTC.

This clonotype turned up a few times. The rearrangement uses TRBV6-1 and TRBJ1-2; D is perhaps TRBD1 (6 bases). The CDR3 totals 13 residues. V gave up 2 bases and J gave up 13 bases, with 17 bases separating them. Per the germline V gene, CDR1 is MNHNS and CDR2 is SASEGT. The CDR3 reads CASSELSRARGTF. Here the CDR3 DNA reads TGTGCCAGCAGTGAATTAAGCCGGGCCAGGGGCACCTTC.

This clonotype was recorded a few times. This chain's CDR3 is CASSRVEGTEAFF. The CDR3 coding sequence is TGTGCCAGCAGTCGCGTGGAGGGCACTGAAGCTTTCTTT. The chain recombines TRBV6-5 with TRBJ1-1; D is undetermined. CDR3 length equals 13 residues. CDR1 and CDR2 (germline): MNHEY, SVGAGI. With 5 bases removed from V and 4 bases from J, the gap between germline ends came to 11 bases.

The rearrangement uses TRBV12-3 or TRBV12-4 and TRBJ2-1; the D is unclear. The CDR3 has 15 amino acids. V was trimmed by 2 bases and J by 10 bases, leaving 18 bases between them. CDR3 protein: CASSLSSAVMGEQFF. The CDR3 DNA reads TGTGCCAGCAGTTTAAGTTCGGCAGTGATGGGAGAGCAGTTCTTC.

V gene TRBV29-1 combines with J gene TRBJ2-1; 8 bases are a match to TRBD2. Trimming at V came to 6 bases and at J to 4 bases, leaving 11 bases not matched to a gene. This CDR3 is 15 amino acids long. Germline V CDR1 and CDR2: SQVTM, ANQGSEA. The CDR3 DNA is TGCAGCGTGGGGGCGAGACTAGCGCCGTACAATGAGCAGTTCTTC. Translation gives CSVGARLAPYNEQFF.

The chain couples TRBV3-1 to TRBJ2-1, with a possible D match to TRBD2 (7 bases). Germline V CDR1 and CDR2: LGHDT, YNNKEL (reference sequence). V was cut by 0 bases and J by 10 bases, with 16 bases left in between. The CDR3 is made up of 15 amino acids. CDR3 residues: CASSQEGNGGLEQFF. In DNA, the CDR3 is TGTGCCAGCAGCCAAGAGGGGAACGGGGGGCTAGAGCAGTTCTTC.

This clonotype was seen a handful of times. The genes are TRBV5-1 and TRBJ1-5, with a possible D match to TRBD1 (5 bases). Germline lookup yields CDR1 SGHRS and CDR2 YFSETQ. This CDR3 is 15 amino acids long. V lost 0 bases to trimming and J lost 1 base, with 8 bases between them. CDR3 region: CASSLVAGSNQPQHF. The CDR3 region has the DNA TGCGCCAGCAGCTTGGTTGCAGGGAGCAATCAGCCCCAGCATTTT.

Details on this clonotype: A read error may account for a junction end that differs from germline. This chain joins TRBV7-7 and TRBJ1-5; perhaps TRBD1 as D (6 bases). Germline V gives CDR1 SSHAT, CDR2 FNYEAQ (reference sequence). The CDR3 has 12 residues. CDR3 DNA: TGTGCTAGCAGCGACCAGGGGCAGCCCCAGCATTTT. This gives the protein CASSDQGQPQHF. Based on the CDR3 plus reference TRBV7-7 and TRBJ1-5, the full variable domain is GAGVSQSPRYKVTKRGQDVTLRCDPISSHATLYWYQQALGQGPEFLTYFNYEAQPDKSGLPSDRFSAERPEGSISTLTIQRTEQRDSAMYRCASSDQGQPQHFGDGTRLSIL.

This clonotype was detected a few times. The V and J genes are TRBV20-1 and TRBJ1-5; D not resolved. V dropped 3 bases and J dropped 3 bases, with 12 bases sitting between them. The germline CDR1 and CDR2 sequences are DFQATT and SNEGSKA (reference sequence). The CDR3 length is 14 residues. The CDR3, as DNA: TGCAGTGCTAGTGCCGGACTGTTCAATCAGCCCCAGCATTTT. It encodes CSASAGLFNQPQHF.

This chain connects TRBV12-3 or TRBV12-4 to TRBJ2-1, with D uncertain. The ends were cut back, 6 bases at V and 0 bases at J, with 6 bases in the middle. The CDR3 is 13 residues long. The CDR3 reads CASRTASYNEQFF. DNA for the CDR3: TGTGCCAGCAGGACGGCCTCCTACAATGAGCAGTTCTTC.

Points on this clonotype: Relative to the germline gene, one junction end is altered; a read error may explain this. The chain is built from TRBV4-1 and TRBJ2-7; D uncertain. This CDR3 is built from 16 residues. CDR1 is MGHRA, CDR2 YSYEKL, per germline. The chain's CDR3 is CASSQDHEESIYERYF. The CDR3 nucleotides read TGCGCCAGCAGCCAAGATCACGAGGAATCGATCTACGAGCGGTACTTC.

The rearrangement uses TRBV7-2 and TRBJ2-5; 8 bases line up with TRBD2. The CDR3 is 15 amino acids. Germline V CDR1 and CDR2: SGHTA, FQGNSA. The V segment lost 5 bases and the J segment 7 bases; nucleotides outside the gene matches: 12. This CDR3 is CASSPQTGGRGTQYF. Here the CDR3 DNA reads TGTGCCAGCAGCCCCCAAACGGGGGGGAGGGGGACCCAGTACTTC.

This clonotype was detected a few times. The chain employs TRBV5-1 and TRBJ2-6; possibly TRBD1 or TRBD2 for D (5 bases each). The V end lost 4 bases, the J end lost 0 bases, and 20 bases lay between the germline ends. CDR3 length equals 19 residues. Germline CDR1 reads SGHRS; CDR2 reads YFSETQ. The CDR3 loop reads CASSGGQGAQNSGANVLTF. CDR3 nucleotides: TGCGCCAGCAGCGGCGGCCAGGGAGCCCAGAACTCTGGGGCCAACGTCCTGACTTTC.

The chain has TRBV7-9 and TRBJ1-2, with 7 bases that match TRBD1. The CDR3 consists of 14 residues. The V gene end was trimmed by 5 bases and the J gene end by 4 bases; junction bases not matched to a gene: 7. CDR1 is SEHNR and CDR2 is FQNEAQ in the germline V gene (reference sequence). CDR3 in amino acids: CASSPTTGPYGYTF. The CDR3 DNA reads TGTGCCAGCAGCCCCACGACAGGGCCCTATGGCTACACCTTC.

This clonotype was seen only once. The chain has TRBV20-1 and TRBJ2-5, with TRBD2 matching 12 bases. The CDR3 is 14 amino acids. Per germline, CDR1 DFQATT and CDR2 SNEGSKA (reference sequence). V dropped 4 bases and J dropped 5; count of bases not matched to a gene: 5. This chain's CDR3 is CSATLAGGPETQYF. The CDR3 DNA follows: TGCAGTGCTACCCTAGCGGGAGGGCCGGAGACCCAGTACTTC.

The chain recombines TRBV5-6 with TRBJ1-2, with D perhaps TRBD1 (5 bases). In germline, CDR1 is SGHDT, CDR2 YYEEEE. The CDR3 spans 17 residues. The V end was cut by 4 bases, the J end by 8 bases, with 27 bases between. CDR3 residues: CASSPIKTEGRLSGYTF. The CDR3, as DNA: TGTGCCAGCAGCCCAATCAAGACAGAGGGGCGTCTTTCAGGCTACACCTTC.

This clonotype was seen only a few times. The J gene is TRBJ2-6, the V gene TRBV5-1; 9 positions match TRBD1. CDR1 is SGHRS, CDR2 YFSETQ, per germline. This CDR3 comprises 17 residues. The V gene end was trimmed by 2 bases and the J gene end by 4 bases; junction bases not matched to a gene: 7. The CDR3 sequence is CASSLQGALDGANVLTF. CDR3 bases: TGCGCCAGCAGCTTACAGGGGGCGCTTGACGGGGCCAACGTCCTGACTTTC. The full variable domain, with the rest looked up from reference TRBV5-1 and TRBJ2-6, is KAGVTQTPRYLIKTRGQQVTLSCSPISGHRSVSWYQQTPGQGLQFLFEYFSETQRNKGNFPGRFSGRQFSNSRSEMNVSTLELGDSALYLCASSLQGALDGANVLTFGAGSRLTVL.

This clonotype has only a few counts. The rearrangement uses TRBV10-3 and TRBJ2-5; 8 bases align to TRBD2. Trimming took 5 bases from V and 5 from J; bases not matched to a gene: 7. The CDR3 sequence is 14 residues long. Germline-derived CDR1 and CDR2 are ENHRY and SYGVKD. The CDR3, as DNA: TGTGCCATCAGTACTAGCGGAGGGGAGGAGACCCAGTACTTC. This translates into CAISTSGGEETQYF.

This clonotype has just a few counts. This chain connects TRBV20-1 to TRBJ2-3; 10 bases map to TRBD2. Per germline, CDR1 DFQATT and CDR2 SNEGSKA (reference sequence). The trim removed 5 bases at V and 3 bases at J, leaving 5 bases unmatched. The CDR3 totals 14 residues. CDR3 sequence: CSAYSGGLTDTQYF. In DNA, the CDR3 is TGCAGTGCTTATAGCGGGGGGCTTACAGATACGCAGTATTTT.

The CDR3 nucleotides are TGTGCCAGCAGCCAAGATCAGAGCACTGAAGCTTTCTTT. It codes for CASSQDQSTEAFF. The chain uses TRBV14 and TRBJ1-1; no definite D call. The CDR3 totals 13 residues. With 0 bases removed from V and 4 bases from J, the gap between germline ends came to 6 bases. Germline V gene sequence: CDR1 SGHDN, CDR2 FVKESK.

This clonotype was found a few times. CDR3 residues: CATSDTDSYGYTF. DNA of the CDR3: TGTGCCACCAGTGACACCGACAGCTATGGCTACACCTTC. The chain has TRBV24-1 and TRBJ1-2; perhaps TRBD1 as D (5 bases). CDR3 length equals 13 residues. Germline V gene data show CDR1 as KGHDR and CDR2 as SFDVKD. V gave up 4 bases and J gave up 4 bases, with 9 bases separating them.

The rearrangement uses TRBV29-1 and TRBJ1-2, with a tentative D call TRBD1 (6 bases). The V end was cut by 6 bases, the J end by 7 bases, with 18 bases between. The CDR3 sequence is 13 residues long. CDR1 is SQVTM, CDR2 ANQGSEA, per germline. The CDR3 protein is CSVIQGTAGGYTF. The DNA of the CDR3 is TGCAGCGTAATACAGGGAACGGCTGGTGGCTACACCTTC. Filled out from reference TRBV29-1 and TRBJ1-2, the complete variable domain reads SAVISQKPSRDICQRGTSLTIQCQVDSQVTMMFWYRQQPGQSLTLIATANQGSEATYESGFVIDKFPISRPNLTFSTLTVSNMSPEDSSIYLCSVIQGTAGGYTFGSGTRLTVV.

The chain joins TRBV20-1 to TRBJ2-2; 8 bases agree with TRBD1. In germline, CDR1 is DFQATT, CDR2 SNEGSKA (reference sequence). The CDR3 loop spans 16 amino acids. J was trimmed by 6 bases and V by 3 bases; bases with no gene match: 12. The CDR3 DNA is TGCAGTGCTAGGGGTCGGACAGGGCGAGGCGCCGGGGAGCTGTTTTTT. Its protein is CSARGRTGRGAGELFF.

The V and J genes are TRBV3-1 and TRBJ1-5; D is uncertain. Germline V gene sequence: CDR1 LGHDT, CDR2 YNNKEL (reference sequence). Trimming took 1 base from V and 7 from J, leaving 14 bases between them. The length of the CDR3 is 15 residues. Here the CDR3 reads CASSQGLGSGQPQHF. CDR3 coding DNA: TGTGCCAGCAGCCAAGGCCTGGGAAGTGGACAGCCCCAGCATTTT.

This clonotype occurred a few times. The rearrangement links TRBV29-1 to TRBJ2-1; 10 bases match TRBD1. The CDR3 loop spans 14 amino acids. Trimming cost V 5 bases and J 4 bases; bases outside gene matches: 5. Germline-derived CDR1 and CDR2 are SQVTM and ANQGSEA. CDR3 in amino acids: CSVLDRGRYNEQFF. In DNA form, the CDR3 reads TGCAGCGTTCTAGACAGGGGGCGATACAATGAGCAGTTCTTC.

This sequence joins TRBV7-9 and TRBJ2-1; D may be TRBD1 (5 bases). The CDR3 has 15 amino acids. The germline V gene encodes CDR1 SEHNR and CDR2 FQNEAQ (reference sequence). The V end lost 1 base, the J end lost 8 bases, and 15 bases lay between the germline ends. The CDR3 reads CASSLVRAAGHEQFF. Written as DNA, the CDR3 is TGTGCCAGCAGCTTAGTCCGGGCGGCAGGGCATGAGCAGTTCTTC.

This clonotype was seen a handful of times. The J gene is TRBJ1-5, the V gene TRBV20-1; TRBD1 matches 8 bases. The germline CDR1 and CDR2 sequences are DFQATT and SNEGSKA (reference sequence). CDR3 size: 12 residues. The trim removed 6 bases at V and 5 bases at J, leaving 3 bases unmatched. The CDR3 DNA is TGCAGTGCCAAGACAGGGGATCAGCCCCAGCATTTT. Amino acid sequence: CSAKTGDQPQHF.

This clonotype was picked up a small number of times. This sequence joins TRBV13 and TRBJ2-1, with TRBD2 identical over 8 bases. The V segment lost 1 base and the J segment 5 bases; nucleotides outside the gene matches: 4. Germline values: CDR1 PRHDT, CDR2 FYEKMQ (reference sequence). This CDR3 has 15 amino acids. The CDR3 loop reads CASSLVAGPDNEQFF. The CDR3 DNA reads TGTGCCAGCAGCTTAGTAGCGGGACCCGACAATGAGCAGTTCTTC.

The genes are TRBV20-1 and TRBJ2-3, with 13 bases lining up with TRBD2. Looked up from germline, CDR1 is DFQATT and CDR2 is SNEGSKA (reference sequence). CDR3 length: 16 amino acids. J lost 1 base, V lost 3 bases, and 4 bases had no gene match. The CDR3 is CSASTSGRAGTDTQYF. The DNA for the CDR3 is TGCAGTGCTAGTACTAGCGGGAGGGCCGGCACAGATACGCAGTATTTT.